This T cell receptor beta chain appears in the sequencing data of a study of OX40 agonist ivuxolimab in advanced cancers. Study at large: Two cutaneous melanoma patients and one hepatocellular carcinoma patient, three in all, had partial responses. Findings and limits, study-wide: On average, CD8+ T cells showed a greater number of expanded clones than CD4+. Low normalized T-cell clonal expansion was additionally recorded for some nonresponders.

Patients were ruled out by autoimmune disease history or systemic immunosuppression. A note on this clone: The antigen is not known.

This table comes from immunoSEQ multiplex PCR, and its TCRdb copy is limited to in-frame clones, with some not included. Of around 59,000 clones in the sample, around nine tenths were seen once. The receptor was derived from an adult with an advanced solid tumor such as melanoma, head and neck, liver or kidney cancer. The sequencing here drew on CD4+ or CD8+ T cells sorted from blood, taken in a trial of the OX40 agonist ivuxolimab.

The CDR3 DNA is TGTGCCAGCAGCCAGCCGACAGGGTTATTCCACGAGCAGTACTTC. As protein: CASSQPTGLFHEQYF. V gene TRBV4-2 combines with J gene TRBJ2-7; 7 nucleotides align to TRBD1. With 3 bases clipped from V and 5 bases from J, the junction kept 10 bases outside the gene matches. Germline assignment: CDR1 LGHNA and CDR2 YNFKEQ. CDR3 size: 15 residues.